These 25 T cell receptor beta chains came from one sample sequenced in a study of OX40 agonist ivuxolimab in advanced cancers. Only in-frame clones appear in the TCRdb table, and some are missing; sequencing was by immunoSEQ multiplex PCR. The repertoire has approximately 69,000 clones, roughly 90% of them found once; the top ten carry 0.25% to 0.3%. The material sequenced was CD4+ or CD8+ T cells sorted from blood, taken in a trial of the OX40 agonist ivuxolimab. Receptors originate from an adult with an advanced solid tumor such as melanoma, head and neck, liver or kidney cancer.

The rearrangement links TRBV5-1 to TRBJ2-1, with D possibly TRBD1 on 5 matching bases. CDR3 length: 16 residues. V lost 4 bases to trimming and J lost 2 bases, with 16 bases between them. Germline loops: CDR1 SGHRS, CDR2 YFSETQ. CDR3 in DNA: TGCGCCAGCAGCGGCTCAGACAGTTCTACCTACAATGAGCAGTTCTTC. Its translation is CASSGSDSSTYNEQFF.

The chain couples TRBV23-1 to TRBJ1-2; 9 bases are a match to TRBD1. TRBV23-1 is marked as an open reading frame, function uncertain. This CDR3 is built from 18 residues. V trimming: 6 bases; J trimming: 1 base; junction bases outside the gene matches: 15. The CDR3 nucleotides read TGCGCCAGCAGCCTACACCCTTATGGGACAGGGCTTAACTATGGCTACACCTTC. Translation: CASSLHPYGTGLNYGYTF.

The chain recombines TRBV11-2 with TRBJ1-2; D gene ambiguous. In germline, CDR1 is SGHAT, CDR2 FQNNGV. The CDR3 runs to 11 residues. V lost 1 base, J lost 8 bases, and 5 bases lay in between. CDR3 sequence: CASSLGAGYTF. The CDR3 bases are TGTGCCAGCAGCTTAGGCGCGGGCTACACCTTC. The variable domain in full, completed from reference TRBV11-2 and TRBJ1-2, reads EAGVAQSPRYKIIEKRQSVAFWCNPISGHATLYWYQQILGQGPKLLIQFQNNGVVDDSQLPKDRFSAERLKGVDSTLKIQPAKLEDSAVYLCASSLGAGYTFGSGTRLTVV.

This clone was seen a handful of times. V gene TRBV6-4 combines with J gene TRBJ1-1, with D hard to call. V was clipped by 4 bases and J by 1 base, with 7 bases between them. The length of the CDR3 is 13 residues. Germline V gene lookup returns CDR1 MRHNA and CDR2 SNTAGT. The DNA for the CDR3 is TGTGCCAGCAGTGCCACAAGGAACACTGAAGCTTTCTTT. Amino acid sequence: CASSATRNTEAFF.

The rearrangement uses TRBV5-5 and TRBJ1-5; no firm D call. Trimming took 4 bases from V and 2 from J, leaving 22 bases between them. The CDR3 has 18 residues. Germline-derived CDR1 and CDR2 are SGHKS and YYEKEE (reference sequence). CDR3 in amino acids: CASSPASGPAFGNQPQHF. CDR3 in DNA: TGTGCCAGCAGCCCAGCTTCCGGACCCGCATTCGGCAATCAGCCCCAGCATTTT.

The chain uses TRBV9 and TRBJ1-3; tentative D call: TRBD1 (5 bases). This CDR3 has 18 residues. With 0 bases removed from V and 0 bases from J, the gap between germline ends came to 16 bases. Germline V CDR1 and CDR2: SGDLS, YYNGEE. This CDR3 reads CASSVAPGTGSSGNTIYF. The CDR3 nucleotides read TGTGCCAGCAGCGTAGCCCCGGGGACTGGGAGCTCTGGAAACACCATATATTTT.

This chain links TRBV27 with TRBJ2-3, with D perhaps TRBD1 (5 bases). Trimming removed 4 bases at V and 3 bases at J, with 14 bases between. This CDR3 region has 15 residues. Per the germline V gene, CDR1 is MNHEY and CDR2 is SMNVEV (reference sequence). The CDR3 spells CASSSPSGATDTQYF. Here the CDR3 DNA reads TGTGCCAGCAGTTCCCCAAGTGGGGCTACAGATACGCAGTATTTT.

The chain employs TRBV4-1 and TRBJ1-2; the match to TRBD1 covers 8 bases. Losses at the gene ends were 4 bases for V and 7 bases for J; bases not matched to a gene: 11. CDR1 is MGHRA, CDR2 YSYEKL, per germline. The CDR3 consists of 15 residues. This CDR3 is CASSLAGGSSAGYTF. Written as DNA, the CDR3 is TGCGCCAGCAGCCTTGCAGGGGGCTCTAGCGCTGGCTACACCTTC.

This sequence joins TRBV12-5 and TRBJ2-7; TRBD2 agrees at 8 bases. The junction had 9 bases not matched to a gene; V was cut back by 3 bases and J by 2 bases. Per germline, CDR1 LGHNT and CDR2 FRNRAP. The CDR3 is 16 residues long. The CDR3 spells CASGFGSGGGAYEQYF. The CDR3 nucleotides are TGTGCTAGTGGTTTTGGCTCGGGAGGGGGAGCCTACGAGCAGTACTTC.

CDR3 DNA: TGTGCCAGCAGCTTAGTACCACCTGAAGCTTTCTTT. It specifies CASSLVPPEAFF. This chain links TRBV7-9 with TRBJ1-1; D not resolved. From germline, CDR1 is SEHNR and CDR2 FQNEAQ (reference sequence). Trimming removed 1 base at V and 6 bases at J, with 6 bases between. This CDR3 contains 12 residues.

This chain uses TRBV29-1 with TRBJ1-1; maybe TRBD1 (6 bases). With 6 bases removed from V and 4 bases from J, the gap between germline ends came to 12 bases. This CDR3 is 12 amino acids long. Germline CDR1 and CDR2: SQVTM and ANQGSEA. In nucleotides, the CDR3 is TGCAGCGTACTCAGAGGGGGCACTGAAGCTTTCTTT. It specifies CSVLRGGTEAFF.

This clone was seen a few times. The V call is TRBV5-1, the J call TRBJ2-3; D is uncertain. Germline V gene data show CDR1 as SGHRS and CDR2 as YFSETQ. The CDR3 spans 15 residues. V lost 4 bases and J lost 2, with 14 bases in between. CDR3 in DNA: TGCGCCAGCAGCCCACCCAAGGGTTTCACAGATACGCAGTATTTT. Translating gives CASSPPKGFTDTQYF.

This clone was seen only once. V usage is TRBV14 and J usage is TRBJ1-2; TRBD1 agrees at 8 bases. Losses at the gene ends were 4 bases for V and 4 bases for J; bases not matched to a gene: 11. Germline V lookup: CDR1 SGHDN, CDR2 FVKESK. CDR3 length equals 16 residues. The CDR3 sequence: CASSPRTGLPLYGYTF. The CDR3 region has the DNA TGTGCCAGCAGCCCCCGGACAGGGTTGCCCCTCTATGGCTACACCTTC. Based on the CDR3 plus reference TRBV14 and TRBJ1-2, the full variable domain is EAGVTQFPSHSVIEKGQTVTLRCDPISGHDNLYWYRRVMGKEIKFLLHFVKESKQDESGMPNNRFLAERTGGTYSTLKVQPAELEDSGVYFCASSPRTGLPLYGYTFGSGTRLTVV.

The chain joins TRBV5-1 to TRBJ2-1; 12 bases map to TRBD2. There are 14 residues in the CDR3. The V and J ends lost 6 bases and 5 bases, in that order; junction bases with no gene match: 3. CDR1 SGHRS and CDR2 YFSETQ come from the germline V gene. Written as DNA, the CDR3 is TGCGCCAGCACGGGACTAGCGGGTAACAATGAGCAGTTCTTC. Encoded protein: CASTGLAGNNEQFF.

The chain has TRBV6-5 and TRBJ2-5, with D uncertain. CDR1 is MNHEY, CDR2 SVGAGI, per germline. Trimming pared 10 bases from V and 8 bases from J, leaving 20 bases between. The CDR3 is 13 residues long. The CDR3, as DNA: TGTGCCACCAACCCAGTGGGGTTGGAAACCCAGTACTTC. Amino acids: CATNPVGLETQYF.

The genes are TRBV10-3 and TRBJ2-1; 9 bases are shared with TRBD2. The CDR3 spans 15 residues. The germline V gene has CDR1 ENHRY and CDR2 SYGVKD. V lost 2 bases to trimming and J lost 4 bases; unmatched junction nucleotides: 3. CDR3 coding DNA: TGTGCCATCAGTGAGGCTAGCGGGATGTACAATGAGCAGTTCTTC. Translated, it gives CAISEASGMYNEQFF.

The chain joins TRBV5-3 to TRBJ2-2; unclear D gene. Being an ORF, TRBV5-3 has a function that is uncertain. The CDR3 runs to 18 residues. V gave up 0 bases and J gave up 3 bases, with 18 bases separating them. The CDR3 sequence: CARSLGGENRFHTGELFF. In DNA form, the CDR3 reads TGTGCCAGAAGCTTGGGAGGTGAGAACCGGTTCCACACCGGGGAGCTGTTTTTT.

The chain employs TRBV5-4 and TRBJ2-2; D not certain. V was cut by 2 bases and J by 1 base, with 3 bases left in between. Germline V gene sequence: CDR1 SGHNT, CDR2 YYREEE (reference sequence). The CDR3 has 13 amino acids. Written as DNA, the CDR3 is TGTGCCAGCAGCTTCGAGAACACCGGGGAGCTGTTTTTT. Its translation is CASSFENTGELFF.

The genes are TRBV23-1 and TRBJ1-2; 9 bases map to TRBD1. TRBV23-1 is an ORF, with its function uncertain. The CDR3 covers 16 residues. The junction had 9 bases not matched to a gene; V was cut back by 5 bases and J by 2 bases. The DNA for the CDR3 is TGCGCCAGCAGTAATTACAGGGGGCGAGTCAACTATGGCTACACCTTC. This codes for CASSNYRGRVNYGYTF.

V is TRBV29-1 and J is TRBJ1-2, with TRBD1 matching over 10 bases. Germline loops: CDR1 SQVTM, CDR2 ANQGSEA. This CDR3 has 12 residues. V shed 5 bases and J 4 bases; nucleotides not matched to a gene: 1. The CDR3 here is CSVRTGGYGYTF. The DNA of the CDR3 is TGCAGCGTTCGGACAGGGGGCTATGGCTACACCTTC.

The chain couples TRBV19 to TRBJ2-6, with D tentatively TRBD1 (6 bases). The length of the CDR3 is 16 residues. Germline V lookup: CDR1 LNHDA, CDR2 SQIVND (reference sequence). V dropped 3 bases and J dropped 2 bases, with 11 bases sitting between them. CDR3 DNA: TGTGCCAGTAGTATCCCACAGGGCGCTGGGGCCAACGTCCTGACTTTC. Encoded protein: CASSIPQGAGANVLTF. The full variable domain, its missing parts supplied by reference TRBV19 and TRBJ2-6, is DGGITQSPKYLFRKEGQNVTLSCEQNLNHDAMYWYRQDPGQGLRLIYYSQIVNDFQKGDIAEGYSVSREKKESFPLTVTSAQKNPTAFYLCASSIPQGAGANVLTFGAGSRLTVL.

This clone was seen only once. V and J are TRBV29-1 and TRBJ2-3; 9 bases are shared with TRBD2. The V segment lost 1 base and the J segment 1 base; nucleotides outside the gene matches: 0. Germline V gene sequence: CDR1 SQVTM, CDR2 ANQGSEA. CDR3 length equals 14 residues. CDR3 sequence reads: CSVEGTSGTDTQYF. CDR3 bases: TGCAGCGTTGAAGGGACTAGCGGCACAGATACGCAGTATTTT.

The V call is TRBV5-6, the J call TRBJ2-7, with 8 positions matching TRBD1. With V trimmed by 5 bases and J by 4 bases, 5 bases remained unmatched. The germline V gene has CDR1 SGHDT and CDR2 YYEEEE. The CDR3 is 13 residues long. CDR3 region: CASRDRVVYEQYF. The CDR3 DNA reads TGTGCCAGCAGGGACAGGGTGGTGTACGAGCAGTACTTC.

The CDR3 nucleotides read TGCAGCGTTGATAAATTTGCGCTGGGAGGCTACACCTTC. Translation gives CSVDKFALGGYTF. V and J are TRBV29-1 and TRBJ1-2, with no clear D. The ends were cut back, 3 bases at V and 8 bases at J, with 16 bases in the middle. Germline V gives CDR1 SQVTM, CDR2 ANQGSEA. The CDR3 totals 13 residues.

The gene calls are TRBV5-5 and TRBJ2-5; D possibly uses TRBD1 or TRBD2 (5 bases each). Germline V gene data show CDR1 as SGHKS and CDR2 as YYEKEE (reference sequence). This CDR3 region has 15 residues. Trimming took 5 bases from V and 4 from J, leaving 18 bases between them. The CDR3 is CASRDGGFGGETQYF. The CDR3 nucleotides are TGTGCCAGCAGGGATGGGGGTTTTGGTGGAGAGACCCAGTACTTC.